These T cell receptor beta chains were read from a single sample in a study of Ad26.COV2.S vaccination and SARS-CoV-2 variants. The data were produced by immunoSEQ multiplex PCR, yet TCRdb's version contains in-frame clones alone and is incomplete. The sample yields 300,000 to 400,000 clones, about 82% seen once. The material was peripheral blood, obtained in a trial of Ad26.COV2.S vaccine versus placebo. The receptors shown here come from a person between 18 and 65 years old who received the Ad26.COV2.S COVID-19 vaccine or a placebo. CDR3s include the opening cysteine and the closing phenylalanine or tryptophan. The D gene is left open where the match is weak. Clone size, where shown, is once, few, many, or a class for clones that have expanded.

V	J	D	size	CDR3	DNA
TRBV18	TRBJ1-4	.	.	CASSPRTQGELFF	TGTGCCAGCTCACCGAGGACCCAAGGGGAACTGTTTTTT
TRBV7-6	TRBJ2-5	TRBD1	once	CASSPRGQGAGETQYF	TGTGCCAGCAGCCCCAGAGGACAGGGGGCAGGAGAGACCCAGTACTTC
TRBV7-9	TRBJ2-2	.	.	CASSLAGTGELFF	TGTGCCAGCAGCTTAGCGGGGACCGGGGAGCTGTTTTTT
TRBV30	TRBJ2-3	.	once	CAWSVRGITDTQYF	TGTGCCTGGAGTGTACGGGGAATCACAGATACGCAGTATTTT
TRBV18	TRBJ1-2	.	.	CASSPFERERGGYTF	TGTGCCAGCTCACCGTTCGAAAGGGAGAGAGGTGGCTACACCTTC
TRBV14	TRBJ2-5	.	.	CASSNSLQGGFQETQYF	TGTGCCAGCAGCAACTCCCTACAGGGGGGGTTCCAAGAGACCCAGTACTTC
TRBV7-6	TRBJ2-2	TRBD1	.	CASSPSTGLNANTGELFF	TGTGCCAGCAGCCCTTCGACAGGGTTGAACGCGAACACCGGGGAGCTGTTTTTT
TRBV7-2	TRBJ2-2	TRBD1	few	CASSDRTGVTGELFF	TGTGCCAGCAGCGACCGGACAGGTGTCACCGGGGAGCTGTTTTTT
TRBV5-1	TRBJ2-7	.	.	CASSSLQGLSYEQYF	TGCGCCAGCAGCTCGCTCCAGGGTTTATCCTACGAGCAGTACTTC
TRBV27	TRBJ2-2	.	.	CASSLEGASYTGELFF	TGTGCCAGCAGTTTGGAGGGGGCCAGTTACACCGGGGAGCTGTTTTTT
TRBV30	TRBJ2-2	.	.	CAWSPWNTGELFF	TGTGCCTGGAGTCCCTGGAACACCGGGGAGCTGTTTTTT
TRBV7-2	TRBJ1-4	.	.	CASSGGRDEKLFF	TGTGCCAGCAGCGGCGGTAGGGACGAAAAACTGTTTTTT
TRBV30	TRBJ1-6	.	.	CAWSGTGQLSSPLHF	TGTGCCTGGAGCGGTACCGGGCAGTTATCGTCCCCCCTCCACTTT
TRBV11-3	TRBJ2-1	TRBD2	.	CASSVGLAGENEQFF	TGTGCCAGCAGCGTCGGACTAGCGGGGGAAAATGAGCAGTTCTTC
TRBV27	TRBJ2-3	.	.	CAHRPTQYF	TGTGCCCACAGACCTACGCAGTATTTT
TRBV5-4	TRBJ2-3	TRBD2	.	CASSMISSGGPEDTQYF	TGTGCCAGCAGCATGATCTCTAGCGGGGGCCCCGAAGATACGCAGTATTTT
TRBV30	TRBJ1-3	.	few	CAWSVPGTGNTIYF	TGTGCCTGGAGTGTACCGGGGACTGGAAACACCATATATTTT
TRBV6-2/TRBV6-3	TRBJ2-1	TRBD2	.	CASSYLTTSGGVNEQFF	TGTGCCAGCAGTTACCTCACGACTAGCGGGGGGGTCAATGAGCAGTTCTTC
TRBV5-6	TRBJ2-5	TRBD2	.	CASSRRLAGQETQYF	TGTGCCAGCAGCCGGAGACTAGCGGGGCAAGAGACCCAGTACTTC
TRBV18	TRBJ1-1	.	once	CASSPIVGTSGTEAFF	TGTGCCAGCTCACCTATTGTTGGGACATCGGGCACTGAAGCTTTCTTT
TRBV14	TRBJ1-1	.	.	CASSQGGKAFAEAFF	TGTGCCAGCAGCCAAGGAGGGAAGGCTTTCGCTGAAGCTTTCTTT
TRBV5-1	TRBJ2-7	TRBD1	.	CASSPRQGYEQYF	TGCGCCAGCAGCCCCAGACAGGGTTACGAGCAGTACTTC
TRBV7-9	TRBJ1-6	TRBD1	once	CASSLDPGQGNSPLHF	TGTGCCAGCAGCTTAGACCCTGGACAGGGGAATTCACCCCTCCACTTT
TRBV18	TRBJ2-5	TRBD1	.	CASSINRGETQYF	TGTGCCAGCTCAATCAACAGGGGGGAGACCCAGTACTTC
TRBV27	TRBJ2-3	TRBD2	.	CASSFLLAGGRDTQYF	TGTGCCAGCAGTTTTTTACTAGCGGGGGGTCGGGATACGCAGTATTTT
TRBV7-2	TRBJ2-5	TRBD1	.	CASSPQGRGETQYF	TGTGCCAGCAGCCCACAGGGGAGAGGAGAGACCCAGTACTTC
TRBV11-2	TRBJ1-1	.	.	CASSSQGGTEAFF	TGTGCCAGCAGCTCCCAGGGAGGCACTGAAGCTTTCTTT
TRBV5-4	TRBJ2-1	TRBD2	.	CASSPRGGYYNEQFF	TGTGCCAGCAGCCCACGGGGGGGATACTACAATGAGCAGTTCTTC
TRBV7-2	TRBJ1-2	TRBD1	.	CASSARGQNYGYTF	TGTGCCAGCAGCGCCAGGGGGCAAAACTATGGCTACACCTTC
TRBV5-4	TRBJ2-2	.	.	CASSLGLGTVNTGELFF	TGTGCCAGCAGCTTGGGTCTCGGGACCGTTAACACCGGGGAGCTGTTTTTT
TRBV7-9	TRBJ1-4	.	.	CASSLKSGTHPGANEKLFF	TGTGCCAGCAGCCTAAAATCCGGGACTCACCCTGGAGCTAATGAAAAACTGTTTTTT
TRBV7-2	TRBJ2-1	TRBD1	.	CASSLLGQTYNEQFF	TGTGCCAGCAGCTTGCTGGGACAGACCTACAATGAGCAGTTCTTC
TRBV6-5	TRBJ1-4	.	.	CASRRGSGKLFF	TGTGCCAGCAGGAGGGGTTCGGGAAAACTGTTTTTT
TRBV7-8	TRBJ1-5	.	.	CASSLRGGDSNQPQHF	TGTGCCAGCAGTTTAAGGGGAGGGGATAGCAATCAGCCCCAGCATTTT
TRBV27	TRBJ1-1	.	.	CASSPAVGTEAFF	TGTGCCAGCAGCCCCGCAGTGGGCACTGAAGCTTTCTTT
TRBV2	TRBJ2-1	.	.	CASRSKGSYNEQFF	TGTGCCAGCAGGAGTAAGGGCTCTTACAATGAGCAGTTCTTC
TRBV5-1	TRBJ1-5	.	.	CASSLDSDQPQHF	TGCGCCAGCAGCTTGGACAGCGATCAGCCCCAGCATTTT
TRBV30	TRBJ2-3	.	.	CAWRNRDTDTQYF	TGTGCCTGGAGAAACAGGGACACAGATACGCAGTATTTT
TRBV27	TRBJ1-4	.	few	CASSLSAGEKLFF	TGTGCCAGCAGTTTATCCGCGGGTGAAAAACTGTTTTTT
TRBV18	TRBJ2-7	.	.	CASSQGVDYEQYF	TGTGCCAGCTCACAGGGGGTTGACTACGAGCAGTACTTC
TRBV7-9	TRBJ2-7	TRBD2	.	CASSAPLKRGFSYEQYF	TGTGCCAGCAGCGCCCCGCTGAAGCGGGGGTTCTCCTACGAGCAGTACTTC
TRBV5-1	TRBJ1-5	.	once	CASSLGHFNQPQHF	TGCGCCAGCAGCTTGGGGCACTTCAATCAGCCCCAGCATTTT
TRBV6-2/TRBV6-3	TRBJ2-3	.	.	CASSFNPLAGTDTQYF	TGTGCCAGCAGTTTTAACCCTCTGGCTGGCACAGATACGCAGTATTTT
TRBV4-3	TRBJ1-3	.	.	CASSRERAGSGNTIYF	TGCGCCAGCAGCCGAGAGAGGGCAGGCTCTGGAAACACCATATATTTT
TRBV10-3	TRBJ2-1	TRBD1	.	CAISVGQGAINEQFF	TGTGCCATCAGTGTCGGACAGGGGGCTATTAATGAGCAGTTCTTC
TRBV7-2	TRBJ2-1	.	few	CASSLGLLSYNEQFF	TGTGCCAGCAGCTTAGGACTTCTCTCCTACAATGAGCAGTTCTTC